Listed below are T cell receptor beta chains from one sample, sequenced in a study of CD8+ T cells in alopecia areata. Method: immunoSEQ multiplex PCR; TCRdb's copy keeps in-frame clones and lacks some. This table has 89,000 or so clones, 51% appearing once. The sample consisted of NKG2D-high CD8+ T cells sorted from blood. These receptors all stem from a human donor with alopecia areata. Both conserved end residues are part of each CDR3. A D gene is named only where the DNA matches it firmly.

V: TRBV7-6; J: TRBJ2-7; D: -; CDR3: CASSFRGAFHEQYF
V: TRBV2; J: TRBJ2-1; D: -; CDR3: CASPTASTLSDEQFF
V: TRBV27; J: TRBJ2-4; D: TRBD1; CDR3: CASSLLGDRGFGIQYF
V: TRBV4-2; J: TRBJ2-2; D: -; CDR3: CASSQDSTSRGTGELFF
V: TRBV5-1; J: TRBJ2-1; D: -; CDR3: CASSWTGPEQFF
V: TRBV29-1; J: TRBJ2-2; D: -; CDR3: CSVESQGSGTGELFF
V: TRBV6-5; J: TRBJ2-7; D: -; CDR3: CASSYSPAYEQYF
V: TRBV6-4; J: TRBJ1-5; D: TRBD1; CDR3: CASSREDQGGGNQPQHF
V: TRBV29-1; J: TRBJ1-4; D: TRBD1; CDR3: CSASAGQGAGEKLFF
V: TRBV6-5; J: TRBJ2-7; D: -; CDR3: CASSYTRNPVYEQYF
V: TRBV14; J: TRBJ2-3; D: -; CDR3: CASSPDSLDTQYF
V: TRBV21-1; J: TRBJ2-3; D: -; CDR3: CASSHEGGDTQYF
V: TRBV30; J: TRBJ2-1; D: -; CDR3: CASSGSVEQFF
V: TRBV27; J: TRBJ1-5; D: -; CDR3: CASSRVGSNQPQHF
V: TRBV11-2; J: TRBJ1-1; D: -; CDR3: CASSLWGSITEAFF
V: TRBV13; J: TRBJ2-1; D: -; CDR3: CASSVFSPHNEQFF
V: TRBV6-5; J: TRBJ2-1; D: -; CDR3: CASSYRGPRGDNEQFF
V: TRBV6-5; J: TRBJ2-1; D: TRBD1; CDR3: CASALTGTSYNEQFF
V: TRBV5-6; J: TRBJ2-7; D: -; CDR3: CASSLVADSYEQYF
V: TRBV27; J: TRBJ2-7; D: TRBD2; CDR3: CASSGRAIYEQYF
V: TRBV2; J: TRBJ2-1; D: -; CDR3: CASSGSPVGNEQFF
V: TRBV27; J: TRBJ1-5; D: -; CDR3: CASSLSGGQPQHF
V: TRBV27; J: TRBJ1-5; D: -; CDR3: CASGSASSYSNQPQHF
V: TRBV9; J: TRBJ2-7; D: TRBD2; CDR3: CASSPSGRTRYEQYF
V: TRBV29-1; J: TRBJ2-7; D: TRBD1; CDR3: CSASTGFSYEQYF
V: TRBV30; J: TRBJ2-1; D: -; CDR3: CAWSGEIPHEQFF
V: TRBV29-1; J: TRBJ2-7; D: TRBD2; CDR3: CSVEASGTTYEQYF
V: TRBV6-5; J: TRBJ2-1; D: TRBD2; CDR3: CASSLSSGYNEQFF
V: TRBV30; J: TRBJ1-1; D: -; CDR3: CAWGWLAADWGASTEAFF
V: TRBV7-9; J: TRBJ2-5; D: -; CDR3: CASSSTIAETQYF
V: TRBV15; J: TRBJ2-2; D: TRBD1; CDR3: CATSSLWDRNTGELFF
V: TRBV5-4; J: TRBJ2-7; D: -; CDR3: CASSWATVHEQYF
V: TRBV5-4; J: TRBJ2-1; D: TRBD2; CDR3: CASSSDLAGLKSSYNEQFF
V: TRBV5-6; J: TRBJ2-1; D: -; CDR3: CASSLGGSNEQFF
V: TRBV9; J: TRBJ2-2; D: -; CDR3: CASSVVSGWVPGELFF
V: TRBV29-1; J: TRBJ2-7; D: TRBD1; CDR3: CSVEGTGSSYEQYF
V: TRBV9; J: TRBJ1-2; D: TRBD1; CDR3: CASSAGQAYGYTF
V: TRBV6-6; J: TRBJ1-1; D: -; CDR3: CASTTGDVGPEAFF
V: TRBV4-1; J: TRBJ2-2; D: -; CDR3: CASSQERVGGYTNTGELFF
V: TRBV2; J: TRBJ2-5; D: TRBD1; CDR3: CASSDRGKETQYF
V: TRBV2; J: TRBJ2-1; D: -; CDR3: CASTSGQQFF
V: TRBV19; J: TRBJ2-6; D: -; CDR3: CASSIGSGANVLTF
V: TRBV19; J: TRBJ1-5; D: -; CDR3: CASSTTLGYSNQPQHF
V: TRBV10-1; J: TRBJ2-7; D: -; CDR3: CASSQGGGEQYF
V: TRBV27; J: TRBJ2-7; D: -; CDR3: CASTGGYEQYF
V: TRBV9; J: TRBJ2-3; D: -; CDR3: CASSVDGVLVADTQYF
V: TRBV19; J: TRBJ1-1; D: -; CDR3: CASSEGIRAFF
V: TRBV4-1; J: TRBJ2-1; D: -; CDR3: CASSKGGEQFF
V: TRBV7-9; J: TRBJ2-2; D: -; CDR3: CASSLVSPGELFF
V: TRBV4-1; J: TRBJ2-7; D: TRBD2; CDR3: CASSQELGGTYEQYF
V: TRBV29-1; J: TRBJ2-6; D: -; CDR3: CSVEQGAGANVLTF
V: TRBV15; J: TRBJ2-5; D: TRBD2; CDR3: CATSGSGGAKTQYF
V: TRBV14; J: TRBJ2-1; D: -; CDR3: CASRPSLYNEQFF
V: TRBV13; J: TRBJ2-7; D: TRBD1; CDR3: CASSLEAGGHEQYF
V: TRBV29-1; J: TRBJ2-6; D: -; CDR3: CSVDTDSGANVLTF